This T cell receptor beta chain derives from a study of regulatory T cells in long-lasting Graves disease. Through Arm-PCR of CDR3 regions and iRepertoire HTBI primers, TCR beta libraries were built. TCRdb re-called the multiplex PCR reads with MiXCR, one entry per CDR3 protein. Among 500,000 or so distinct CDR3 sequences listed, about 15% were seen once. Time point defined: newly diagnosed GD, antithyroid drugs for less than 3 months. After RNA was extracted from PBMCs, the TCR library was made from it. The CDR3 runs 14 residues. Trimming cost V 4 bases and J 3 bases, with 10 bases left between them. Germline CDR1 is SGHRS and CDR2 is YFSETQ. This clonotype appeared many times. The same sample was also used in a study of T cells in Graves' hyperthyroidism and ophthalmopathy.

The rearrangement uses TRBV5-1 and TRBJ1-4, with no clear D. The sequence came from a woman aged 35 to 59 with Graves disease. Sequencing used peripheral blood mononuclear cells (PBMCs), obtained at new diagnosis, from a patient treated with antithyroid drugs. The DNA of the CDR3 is TGCGCCAGCAGCCGAACAGAACCTAATGAAAAACTGTTTTTT. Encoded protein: CASSRTEPNEKLFF.